These 19 T cell receptor beta chains were all obtained from the same sample, sequenced in a study of blood T cell repertoires in COVID-19. Sequencing used immunoSEQ multiplex PCR; TCRdb keeps in-frame clones, though not all of them. The sample carries approximately 400,000 clones, about four fifths recorded once. Input material: PBMCs or T cells enriched from blood (not recorded which). The receptors stem from a woman aged 50 to 60 who had recovered from COVID-19.

This chain connects TRBV5-6 to TRBJ1-3; possibly TRBD1 for D (6 bases). The CDR3 is 13 amino acids. Trimming pared 4 bases from V and 8 bases from J, leaving 13 bases between. The germline V gene has CDR1 SGHDT and CDR2 YYEEEE. CDR3 sequence (DNA): TGTGCCAGCAGCACCAGGGGAGGGTACACCATATATTTT. Translation gives CASSTRGGYTIYF.

J is TRBJ1-6 and V is TRBV7-9, with D possibly TRBD1 on 5 matching bases. The germline V and J ends were trimmed by 6 bases and 1 base, with 16 bases remaining between them. CDR3 size: 17 residues. Germline CDR1 is SEHNR and CDR2 is FQNEAQ (reference sequence). This CDR3 is CASRRDSWASYNSPLHF. The CDR3 nucleotides are TGTGCCAGCAGGCGGGACTCCTGGGCGTCCTATAATTCACCCCTCCACTTT.

Notes on this clone: The sample holds other DNA sequences that translate to the same CDR3. V usage is TRBV5-1 and J usage is TRBJ1-1; D ambiguous. Germline V CDR1 and CDR2: SGHRS, YFSETQ. Trimming cost V 0 bases and J 3 bases, with 6 bases left between them. This CDR3 region has 13 residues. The CDR3 DNA is TGCGCCAGCAGCTTGGGCGGTGACACTGAAGCTTTCTTT. Residues: CASSLGGDTEAFF. The entire variable domain, with the rest obtained from reference TRBV5-1 and TRBJ1-1, is as follows: KAGVTQTPRYLIKTRGQQVTLSCSPISGHRSVSWYQQTPGQGLQFLFEYFSETQRNKGNFPGRFSGRQFSNSRSEMNVSTLELGDSALYLCASSLGGDTEAFFGQGTRLTVV.

The chain has TRBV27 and TRBJ1-2; D is perhaps TRBD1 (5 bases). V lost 6 bases, J lost 4 bases, and 12 bases lay in between. The CDR3 loop spans 13 amino acids. Germline loops: CDR1 MNHEY, CDR2 SMNVEV (reference sequence). CDR3 residues: CASSGKGAYGYTF. The CDR3, as DNA: TGTGCCAGCAGCGGTAAAGGGGCCTATGGCTACACCTTC.

The chain uses TRBV11-2 and TRBJ2-2, with D unresolved. The germline V gene encodes CDR1 SGHAT and CDR2 FQNNGV. Trimming stripped 0 bases from V and 1 base from J, with 3 bases between. There are 14 residues in the CDR3. The CDR3 sequence: CASSLDQNTGELFF. DNA for the CDR3: TGTGCCAGCAGCTTAGATCAGAACACCGGGGAGCTGTTTTTT.

The gene calls are TRBV28 and TRBJ2-7; 9 bases line up with TRBD2. Germline V lookup: CDR1 MDHEN, CDR2 SYDVKM. V was pared by 6 bases and J by 2 bases, with 8 bases of the junction left unmatched. CDR3 size: 15 residues. The chain's CDR3 is CASRDAGTSPYEQYF. Written as DNA, the CDR3 is TGTGCCAGCAGAGATGCCGGGACTAGCCCCTACGAGCAGTACTTC.

This chain uses TRBV7-8 with TRBJ2-2; 9 bases map to TRBD2. This CDR3 has 14 amino acids. Germline assignment: CDR1 SGHVS and CDR2 FQNEAQ. Germline trimming cut 3 bases from V and 6 bases from J; bases unmatched to any gene: 2. The DNA for the CDR3 is TGTGCCAGCAGCTTTGCGGGAGGGGCCGGGGAGCTGTTTTTT. Encoded protein: CASSFAGGAGELFF. Variable domain in full (rest from reference TRBV7-8 and TRBJ2-2): GAGVSQSPRYKVAKRGQDVALRCDPISGHVSLFWYQQALGQGPEFLTYFQNEAQLDKSGLPSDRFFAERPEGSVSTLKIQRTQQEDSAVYLCASSFAGGAGELFFGEGSRLTVL.

The chain recombines TRBV7-2 with TRBJ2-2; perhaps TRBD1 as D (5 bases). The length of the CDR3 is 12 residues. Germline values: CDR1 SGHTA, CDR2 FQGNSA. The ends were cut back, 5 bases at V and 8 bases at J, with 9 bases in the middle. The CDR3 bases are TGTGCCAGCAGCACCAGGGTGGGGGAGCTGTTTTTT. This codes for CASSTRVGELFF. The variable domain in full, with the rest retrieved from reference TRBV7-2 and TRBJ2-2, is GAGVSQSPSNKVTEKGKDVELRCDPISGHTALYWYRQSLGQGLEFLIYFQGNSAPDKSGLPSDRFSAERTGGSVSTLTIQRTQQEDSAVYLCASSTRVGELFFGEGSRLTVL.

V gene TRBV7-2 combines with J gene TRBJ2-3; TRBD2 aligns across 7 bases. V lost 5 bases and J lost 4; bases outside the gene matches: 9. CDR1 SGHTA and CDR2 FQGNSA come from the germline V gene. The CDR3 is 15 residues long. The CDR3 region has the DNA TGTGCCAGCAGCCATGGGGGGGGTAGTGCAGATACGCAGTATTTT. Translating gives CASSHGGGSADTQYF.

The CDR3 DNA follows: TGTGCCACCAGCACATCGACAGCCCTAAATTTCTATGGCTACACCTTC. It yields the protein CATSTSTALNFYGYTF. This chain links TRBV15 with TRBJ1-2, with TRBD1 as a possible D gene (5 bases). V was clipped by 4 bases and J by 4 bases, with 19 bases between them. Germline V lookup: CDR1 LNHNV, CDR2 YYDKDF (reference sequence). This CDR3 region has 16 residues.

The V and J genes are TRBV7-2 and TRBJ1-1; 7 bases match TRBD1. V gave up 5 bases and J gave up 4 bases; unmatched junction bases: 13. The length of the CDR3 is 16 residues. Germline V gene lookup returns CDR1 SGHTA and CDR2 FQGNSA. The CDR3, as DNA: TGTGCCAGCAGCAAAAGGGGGCTACGGACAGGCACTGAAGCTTTCTTT. It codes for CASSKRGLRTGTEAFF.

Only a few counts were recorded for this clone. This sequence joins TRBV3-1 (or the pseudogene TRBV3-2) and TRBJ2-3, with 8 bases matching TRBD2. Looked up from germline, CDR1 is LGHDT and CDR2 is YNNKEL (reference sequence). The CDR3 loop spans 17 amino acids. Trimming took 1 base from V and 9 from J; bases not matched to a gene: 15. CDR3 in amino acids: CASSQGPGLVGGETQYF. Here the CDR3 DNA reads TGTGCCAGCAGCCAAGGTCCGGGACTAGTGGGCGGGGAAACGCAGTATTTT.

The V gene is TRBV4-2, the J gene TRBJ1-2; 9 bases agree with TRBD1. The CDR3 spans 15 residues. The ends lost 0 bases at V and 4 bases at J; junction bases unmatched: 3. CDR1 and CDR2 from the germline V gene are LGHNA and YNFKEQ. This CDR3 is CASSQDTGGLYGYTF. CDR3 bases: TGTGCCAGCAGCCAAGACACAGGGGGCCTCTATGGCTACACCTTC.

The rearrangement uses TRBV4-3 and TRBJ1-2; 9 bases agree with TRBD1. V was clipped by 3 bases and J by 3 bases; unmatched bases: 5. CDR3 length equals 15 residues. Germline CDR1 LGHNA, CDR2 YSLEER. CDR3 nucleotides: TGCGCCAGCAGCCATAGGGACAGGGATGACTATGGCTACACCTTC. This translates into CASSHRDRDDYGYTF.

This chain links TRBV6-5 with TRBJ1-4; possibly TRBD1 for D (6 bases). Germline V gives CDR1 MNHEY, CDR2 SVGAGI. The CDR3 has 15 amino acids. V dropped 6 bases and J dropped 2 bases, with 13 bases sitting between them. The CDR3, as DNA: TGTGCCAGCAGCGCCCAGGGGTCGACTAATGAAAAACTGTTTTTT. Its translation is CASSAQGSTNEKLFF.

The chain is built from TRBV30 and TRBJ1-5; TRBD1 is a possible D gene (6 bases). V was cut by 3 bases and J by 4 bases, with 10 bases left in between. Germline assignment: CDR1 GTSNPN and CDR2 SVGIG (reference sequence). The CDR3 extends over 13 amino acids. CDR3 nucleotides: TGTGCCTGGAGGCAGGGGTGGAATCAGCCCCAGCATTTT. Protein product: CAWRQGWNQPQHF.

The chain couples TRBV7-2 to TRBJ1-2; D is ambiguous. Germline V gives CDR1 SGHTA, CDR2 FQGNSA. CDR3 length: 14 amino acids. V was clipped by 0 bases and J by 2 bases, with 7 bases between them. In DNA, the CDR3 is TGTGCCAGCAGCTTAGCGGGAGGAAACTATGGCTACACCTTC. The encoded protein is CASSLAGGNYGYTF.

Comments on this clone: Compared with germline, one end of the junction differs, possibly owing to a read error. The chain uses TRBV11-3 and TRBJ1-2; D is unclear. CDR1 is SGHNT and CDR2 is YENEEA in the germline V gene. This CDR3 is 12 amino acids long. As DNA, the CDR3 is TGTGCCAGCAGCGCACAGAACTCTGGCTACACCTTC. The encoded protein is CASSAQNSGYTF.

In this sample, this clone turned up a few times. The J gene is TRBJ1-5, the V gene TRBV5-6; D ambiguous. The CDR3 is made up of 15 amino acids. V was shortened by 6 bases and J by 0 bases, with 13 bases between the two germline ends. The germline V gene encodes CDR1 SGHDT and CDR2 YYEEEE. Here the CDR3 reads CASTLNAISNQPQHF. CDR3 nucleotides: TGTGCCAGCACCCTGAATGCTATTAGCAATCAGCCCCAGCATTTT.